Shown below are 8 T cell receptor beta chains from a single sample sequenced in a study of blood T cell repertoires in COVID-19. Produced via immunoSEQ multiplex PCR; TCRdb's table is partial and in-frame only. The sample lists about 170,000 clones, roughly 80% occurring once. Material: peripheral blood. Receptors originate from a man in his 70s with acute or convalescent COVID-19.

A single count supports this clone. The chain employs TRBV5-1 and TRBJ2-4; D perhaps matches TRBD1 (6 bases). CDR1 and CDR2 (germline): SGHRS, YFSETQ. V was cut by 1 base and J by 1 base, with 15 bases left in between. This CDR3 comprises 17 residues. CDR3 in DNA: TGCGCCAGCAGCTTGTTGGTTACGCAGGGGGCCAAAAACATTCAGTACTTC. Translating gives CASSLLVTQGAKNIQYF.

This clone has only a few counts. The chain couples TRBV11-1 to TRBJ2-5, with TRBD1 matching 7 bases. The V segment lost 5 bases and the J segment 1 base; nucleotides outside the gene matches: 1. This CDR3 is 13 amino acids long. CDR1 SGHAT and CDR2 FQDESV come from the germline V gene (reference sequence). CDR3 nucleotides: TGTGCCAGCAGCCGGGACAGCCAAGAGACCCAGTACTTC. This translates into CASSRDSQETQYF. Full variable domain (missing parts from reference TRBV11-1 and TRBJ2-5): EAEVAQSPRYKITEKSQAVAFWCDPISGHATLYWYRQILGQGPELLVQFQDESVVDDSQLPKDRFSAERLKGVDSTLKIQPAELGDSAMYLCASSRDSQETQYFGPGTRLLVL.

The chain joins TRBV2 to TRBJ2-7, with D hard to call. Looked up from germline, CDR1 is SNHLY and CDR2 is FYNNEI. The CDR3 totals 10 residues. The V gene lost 6 bases and the J gene lost 3 bases, with 3 bases spanning the gap. This CDR3 is CASSLYEQYF. The CDR3 bases are TGTGCCAGCAGCCTCTACGAGCAGTACTTC.

This clone turned up a few times. The rearrangement uses TRBV18 and TRBJ2-7; no firm D call. This CDR3 spans 15 amino acids. Germline CDR1 is KGHSH and CDR2 is LQKENI. Trimming cost V 0 bases and J 3 bases, with 12 bases left between them. DNA for the CDR3: TGTGCCAGCTCACCACCGCTACCGCACCTCTACGAGCAGTACTTC. Residues: CASSPPLPHLYEQYF.

This chain links TRBV11-2 with TRBJ2-1; no definite D call. CDR1 is SGHAT and CDR2 is FQNNGV in the germline V gene. V lost 0 bases to trimming and J lost 10 bases, with 13 bases between them. The CDR3 is 14 residues long. Written as DNA, the CDR3 is TGTGCCAGCAGCTTAGATCCCCGGGTTAACGAGCAGTTCTTC. Its translation: CASSLDPRVNEQFF.

Only a few counts were recorded for this clone. This rearrangement joins TRBV7-9 to TRBJ1-5; tentative D call: TRBD1 (5 bases). The CDR3 loop spans 13 amino acids. Germline V CDR1 and CDR2: SEHNR, FQNEAQ (reference sequence). Between the trimmed V and J ends, which lost 3 bases and 7 bases, there was a span of 10 bases. This CDR3 is CASSLPGGQPQHF. The DNA for the CDR3 is TGTGCCAGCAGCTTGCCCGGGGGACAGCCCCAGCATTTT.

Here the CDR3 reads CASRAGGTTGELFF. The CDR3 bases are TGTGCCAGCAGGGCGGGGGGGACCACCGGGGAGCTGTTTTTT. The rearrangement links TRBV6-5 to TRBJ2-2; TRBD2 matches at 9 bases. This CDR3 is built from 14 residues. Per the germline V gene, CDR1 is MNHEY and CDR2 is SVGAGI. With 6 bases clipped from V and 4 bases from J, the junction kept 3 bases outside the gene matches.

V is TRBV5-4 and J is TRBJ1-4; 9 bases are shared with TRBD1. CDR1 is SGHNT and CDR2 is YYREEE in the germline V gene (reference sequence). The CDR3 loop spans 16 amino acids. The junction had 6 bases not matched to a gene; V was cut back by 2 bases and J by 4 bases. Here the CDR3 reads CASSFGGQGGNEKLFF. The CDR3 nucleotides are TGTGCCAGCAGCTTCGGGGGACAGGGAGGTAATGAAAAACTGTTTTTT.